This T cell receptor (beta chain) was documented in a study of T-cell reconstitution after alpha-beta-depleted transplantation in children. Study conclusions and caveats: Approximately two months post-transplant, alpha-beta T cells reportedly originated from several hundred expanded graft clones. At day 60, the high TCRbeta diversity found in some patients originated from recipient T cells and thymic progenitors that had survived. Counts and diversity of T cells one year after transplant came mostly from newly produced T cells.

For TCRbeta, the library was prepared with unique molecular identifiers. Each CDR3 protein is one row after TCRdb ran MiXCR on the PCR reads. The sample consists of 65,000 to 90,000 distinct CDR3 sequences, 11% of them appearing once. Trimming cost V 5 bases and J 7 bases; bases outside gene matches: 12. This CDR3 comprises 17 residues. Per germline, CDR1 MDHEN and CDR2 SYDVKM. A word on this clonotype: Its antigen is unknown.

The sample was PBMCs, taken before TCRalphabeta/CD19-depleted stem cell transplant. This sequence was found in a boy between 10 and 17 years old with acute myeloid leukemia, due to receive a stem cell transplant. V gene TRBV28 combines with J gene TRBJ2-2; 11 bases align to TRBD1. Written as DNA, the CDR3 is TGTGCCAGCAGTCCCCGGGACAGGGGGTGGCTGCACGGGGAGCTGTTTTTT. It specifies CASSPRDRGWLHGELFF.